This TCR beta chain comes out of a study of shared clonotypes between healthy human individuals. Germline V CDR1 and CDR2: SGHAT, FQNNGV. V was clipped by 5 bases and J by 3 bases; unmatched bases: 8. This CDR3 has 16 amino acids. Measured with immunoSEQ multiplex PCR; TCRdb has only the in-frame clones, and not every one. The sample lists about 1.1 million clones; approximately 80% were seen once. The genes are TRBV11-2 and TRBJ2-7; TRBD2 matches 12 bases. The source material was memory CD4+ T cells from PBMCs. The subset here: CD45RA-negative fraction. This sequence originates from a man aged 18 to 29 in good health. Some clones in this sample may be carry-over from other donors' samples. DNA of the CDR3: TGTGCCAGCAGCCCCAGACTAGCGGGGGTAGTCTACGAGCAGTACTTC. Amino acids: CASSPRLAGVVYEQYF.